The rows below give T cell receptor beta chains drawn from one sample of a study of Ad26.COV2.S vaccination and SARS-CoV-2 variants. Measured with immunoSEQ multiplex PCR; TCRdb has only the in-frame clones, and not every one. This sample carries roughly 300,000 clones, roughly nine tenths of them seen once, and the ten largest clones take around 6.4%. The material sequenced was peripheral blood, taken in a trial of Ad26.COV2.S vaccine versus placebo. These receptors were taken from a person between 18 and 60 years old who received the Ad26.COV2.S COVID-19 vaccine or a placebo. CDR3s include the opening cysteine and the closing phenylalanine or tryptophan. The D gene is left open where the match is weak. The size entry is marked missing in some rows and otherwise reads once, few, many or a size class.

d_call | j_call | v_call | clone_size | cdr3_nt | cdr3_aa
TRBD1 | TRBJ1-4 | TRBV6-1 | once | TGTGCCAGCAGTGTCCGGGACAGGGTCTTTTATGGCGAAAAACTGTTTTTT | CASSVRDRVFYGEKLFF
TRBD1 | TRBJ1-2 | TRBV5-1 | NA | TGCGCCAGCAGCCCCGGGACAGGGGCCTACCTCCTCTATGGCTACACCTTC | CASSPGTGAYLLYGYTF
TRBD1 | TRBJ2-3 | TRBV19 | NA | TGTGCCAGTAGTACCCGTCGGACAGGAGAACGCACAGATACGCAGTATTTT | CASSTRRTGERTDTQYF
NA | TRBJ1-2 | TRBV18 | few | TGTGCCAGCTCACCACCGCTGCAGGATGGCTACACCTTC | CASSPPLQDGYTF
TRBD1 | TRBJ1-1 | TRBV20-1 | NA | TGCAGAGGGGACAGCAACACTGAAGCTTTCTTT | CRGDSNTEAFF
TRBD2 | TRBJ2-7 | TRBV28 | NA | TGTGCCAGCAGTTCAACCGGGACTAGGATGCGCGAGCAGTACTTC | CASSSTGTRMREQYF
NA | TRBJ1-1 | TRBV9 | NA | TGTGCCAGCAGCCCATTCCACCGAACGAACACTGAAGCTTTCTTT | CASSPFHRTNTEAFF
TRBD2 | TRBJ2-7 | TRBV28 | NA | TGTGCCAGCAAGGGCGGGAGATACGAGCAGTACTTC | CASKGGRYEQYF
TRBD2 | TRBJ2-7 | TRBV4-3 | once | TGCGCCAGCAGCCAGGGGAGTAGCGGGAGCTACGAGCAGTACTTC | CASSQGSSGSYEQYF
NA | TRBJ1-2 | TRBV3-1/TRBV3-2 | NA | TGTGCCAGCAGCCAAGACCTAGACATTGGGAGGGATGGCTACACCTTC | CASSQDLDIGRDGYTF
TRBD2 | TRBJ2-5 | TRBV18 | once | TGTGCCAGCTCAGCGACTAGCGGGAAAGAGACCCAGTACTTC | CASSATSGKETQYF
NA | TRBJ2-5 | TRBV6-6 | NA | TGTGCCAGCAGTCGGACAGCGGGGACCTCGGTATCAGAGACCCAGTACTTC | CASSRTAGTSVSETQYF
NA | TRBJ1-1 | TRBV6-5 | few | TGTGCCAGCTTCAGGGTGAACACTGAAGCTTTCTTT | CASFRVNTEAFF
NA | TRBJ2-3 | TRBV4-3 | NA | TGCGCCAGCAGCCAAGAACCTCGGGGTAGCACAGATACGCAGTATTTT | CASSQEPRGSTDTQYF
NA | TRBJ1-5 | TRBV4-1 | NA | TGCGCCAGCAGCCAAGCTGTTGGTGGCAATCAGCCCCAGCATTTT | CASSQAVGGNQPQHF
TRBD2 | TRBJ2-1 | TRBV9 | NA | TGTGCCAGCAGCGCCGGGACTAGCGGGGAGCAGTTCTTC | CASSAGTSGEQFF
NA | TRBJ2-1 | TRBV7-3 | NA | TGTGCCAGCAGCTCCGGGACCCGGCAGTTCTTC | CASSSGTRQFF
NA | TRBJ2-7 | TRBV27 | NA | TGTGCCAGCACCCAATCTTTGGCGTACGAGCAGTACTTC | CASTQSLAYEQYF
NA | TRBJ1-1 | TRBV6-5 | NA | TGTGCCAGCAGCCTTTCGGGGTGGACTGAAGCTTTCTTT | CASSLSGWTEAFF
NA | TRBJ1-2 | TRBV15 | NA | TGTGCCACCAGCAGAGGGCAGGGAAACTATGGCTACACCTTC | CATSRGQGNYGYTF
TRBD1 | TRBJ2-7 | TRBV6-6 | NA | TGTGCCAGCAGACCCGGGACAGGGAACTACGAGCAGTACTTC | CASRPGTGNYEQYF
NA | TRBJ2-7 | TRBV7-8 | NA | TGTGCCAGCAGCCGTAGTGACGCGAGTGGCTACGAGCAGTACTTC | CASSRSDASGYEQYF
NA | TRBJ2-7 | TRBV11-3 | NA | TGTGCCAGCAGCTCAGGGGACGAGCAGTACTTC | CASSSGDEQYF
NA | TRBJ2-5 | TRBV11-2 | NA | TGTGCCAGCAGCCGACTCCTGACAGGCCAAGAGACCCAGTACTTC | CASSRLLTGQETQYF
NA | TRBJ1-6 | TRBV6-5 | NA | TGTGCCAGCAGTTACGCGGTTCCTCAGGGGTCACCCCTCCACTTT | CASSYAVPQGSPLHF
NA | TRBJ1-5 | TRBV28 | NA | TGTGCCAGCAGTTTATCCCGGGGGTATAGCAATCAGCCCCAGCATTTT | CASSLSRGYSNQPQHF
NA | TRBJ2-1 | TRBV6-2/TRBV6-3 | NA | TGTGCCAGCAGTTACGGGTGGGGGGGCCGCAATGAGCAGTTCTTC | CASSYGWGGRNEQFF
NA | TRBJ2-5 | TRBV7-9 | NA | TGTGCCAGCAGTACAGGAAACCAAGAGACCCAGTACTTC | CASSTGNQETQYF
NA | TRBJ1-1 | TRBV2 | NA | TGTGCCAGCGGATTTCCGGGGGGTGAAGCTTTCTTT | CASGFPGGEAFF
NA | TRBJ2-7 | TRBV12-3/TRBV12-4 | NA | TGTGCCAGCACCGATATGTTACTGGACGAGCAGTACTTC | CASTDMLLDEQYF
TRBD2 | TRBJ2-7 | TRBV28 | NA | TGTGCCAGCAGTCCTCCTCTAGCGGACTCCTACGAGCAGTACTTC | CASSPPLADSYEQYF
NA | TRBJ2-1 | TRBV4-2 | NA | TGTGCCAGCAGCCTGGGCCTTGCCGACAATGAGCAGTTCTTC | CASSLGLADNEQFF
TRBD1 | TRBJ2-1 | TRBV19 | NA | TGTGCCAGTAGTATGGGACAGATCCTCTACAATGAGCAGTTCTTC | CASSMGQILYNEQFF
NA | TRBJ1-2 | TRBV29-1 | NA | TGCAGCGGGAAAACAACCGGGACACCTTCTGGCTACACCTTC | CSGKTTGTPSGYTF
NA | TRBJ2-1 | TRBV11-2 | NA | TGTGCCAGCAGCCTGTTCGGGCAGGACTCCTACAATGAGCAGTTCTTC | CASSLFGQDSYNEQFF
NA | TRBJ2-7 | TRBV9 | NA | TGTGCCAGCAGCGTCGAAGGCAGGTTCGCTCGGGACGAGCAGTACTTC | CASSVEGRFARDEQYF
NA | TRBJ1-6 | TRBV4-3 | once | TGCGCCAGCAGCCAAGAGCGGAGCAGGGCTAATTTCGATTCACCCCTCCACTTT | CASSQERSRANFDSPLHF
TRBD1 | TRBJ1-1 | TRBV30 | NA | TGTGCCTGGGGAGACAGGGTAGATGGTGAAGCTTTCTTT | CAWGDRVDGEAFF
NA | TRBJ1-5 | TRBV6-5 | NA | TGTGCGACACCATCTGATTTGGGGGCTCAGCAGCCCCAGCATTTT | CATPSDLGAQQPQHF
NA | TRBJ1-2 | TRBV30 | NA | TGTGCCTGCTGCGAGGGTGACACCTTC | CACCEGDTF
TRBD2 | TRBJ2-1 | TRBV2 | NA | TGTGCCAGCCTTGAGGCCAGCGGGAGAGCCCATGAGCAGTTCTTC | CASLEASGRAHEQFF
NA | TRBJ1-6 | TRBV18 | few | TGTGCCAGCTCGGAACAGGAATATAATTCACCCCTCCACTTT | CASSEQEYNSPLHF
NA | TRBJ1-2 | TRBV7-9 | many | TGTGCCAGCAGCTTCCAGGAGGTCGGGGACTATGGCTACACCTTC | CASSFQEVGDYGYTF
NA | TRBJ2-6 | TRBV29-1 | once | TGCAGCGTTGAGGGAGATGGGGCCAACGTCCTGACTTTC | CSVEGDGANVLTF
TRBD2 | TRBJ2-7 | TRBV7-2 | NA | TGTGCCAGCAGCTTATTCAGCGGGAGGGCCGGTGAGCAGTACTTC | CASSLFSGRAGEQYF
TRBD1 | TRBJ1-6 | TRBV11-3 | NA | TGTGCCAGCAGCTCCCAGGGGGCTGCCTATAATTCACCCCTCCACTTT | CASSSQGAAYNSPLHF
NA | TRBJ1-1 | TRBV14 | few | TGTGCCAGCAGCCAACGACTCGGGACACAGGATGAAGCTTTCTTT | CASSQRLGTQDEAFF
NA | TRBJ1-1 | TRBV29-1 | once | TGCAGCGTTGAGCCAGGGAATACTGAAGCTTTCTTT | CSVEPGNTEAFF
NA | TRBJ2-7 | TRBV9 | NA | TGTGCCAGCAGCGTAGAAAGGGTTTCCTACGAGCAGTACTTC | CASSVERVSYEQYF
NA | TRBJ2-3 | TRBV5-1 | NA | TGCGCCAGCAGCTTGGGGAGCACAGATACGCAGTATTTT | CASSLGSTDTQYF
NA | TRBJ2-7 | TRBV11-2 | NA | TGTGCCAGCAGCTACTCAAGTGGGAGCTACGAGCAGTACTTC | CASSYSSGSYEQYF
TRBD2 | TRBJ2-1 | TRBV7-3 | NA | TGTGCCAGCAGGAGCTTTGAGGGACCAAATTATAGCGGGCTTGTCTACAATGAGCAGTTCTTC | CASRSFEGPNYSGLVYNEQFF
NA | TRBJ1-2 | TRBV28 | once | TGTGCCAGCATGGGTTTTATAGAAGGGGTGGGCTATGGCTACACCTTC | CASMGFIEGVGYGYTF